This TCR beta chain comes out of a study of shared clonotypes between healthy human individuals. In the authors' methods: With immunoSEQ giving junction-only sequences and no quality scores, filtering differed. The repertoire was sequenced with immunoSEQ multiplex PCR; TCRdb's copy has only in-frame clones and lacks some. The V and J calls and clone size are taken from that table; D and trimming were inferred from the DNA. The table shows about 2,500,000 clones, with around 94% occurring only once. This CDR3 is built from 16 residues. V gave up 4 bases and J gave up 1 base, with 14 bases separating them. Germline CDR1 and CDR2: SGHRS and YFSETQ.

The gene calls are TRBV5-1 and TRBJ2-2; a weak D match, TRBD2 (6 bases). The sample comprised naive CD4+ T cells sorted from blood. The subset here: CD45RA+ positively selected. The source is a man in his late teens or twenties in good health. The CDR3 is CASSGTGLGNTGELFF. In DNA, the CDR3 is TGCGCCAGCAGCGGGACTGGGCTCGGGAACACCGGGGAGCTGTTTTTT.